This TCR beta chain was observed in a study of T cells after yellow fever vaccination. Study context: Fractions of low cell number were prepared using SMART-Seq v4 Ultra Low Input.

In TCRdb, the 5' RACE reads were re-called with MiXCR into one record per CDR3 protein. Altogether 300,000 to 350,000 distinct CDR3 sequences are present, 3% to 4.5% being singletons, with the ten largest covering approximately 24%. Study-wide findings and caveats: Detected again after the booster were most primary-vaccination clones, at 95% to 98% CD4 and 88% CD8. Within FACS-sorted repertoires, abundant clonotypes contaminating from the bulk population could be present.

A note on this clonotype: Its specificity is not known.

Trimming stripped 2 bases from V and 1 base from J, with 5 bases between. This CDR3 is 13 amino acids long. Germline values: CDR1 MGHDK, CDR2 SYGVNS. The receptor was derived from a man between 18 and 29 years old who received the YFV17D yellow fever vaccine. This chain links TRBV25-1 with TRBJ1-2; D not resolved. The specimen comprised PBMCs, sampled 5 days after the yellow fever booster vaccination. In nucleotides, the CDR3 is TGTGCCAGCAGTGAACCCATTAACTATGGCTACACCTTC. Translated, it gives CASSEPINYGYTF.